This TCR beta chain was documented in a study of cytomegalovirus exposure and HLA in healthy donors. A remark on this clone: Its cognate antigen is unknown.

The PCR contained 60 Vbeta and 13 Jbeta primers. Repertoires were generated with immunoSEQ multiplex PCR, while TCRdb's copy carries only in-frame clones and drops some. Of around 140,000 clones in the sample, 60% to 80% were seen once. Study-wide points: Both high specificity and high sensitivity reportedly marked the classifier's diagnosis of cytomegalovirus status. The study recorded 150 to 200 TCR beta chains that were cytomegalovirus-associated.

While unrecorded immune exposures were likely, the donors were nominally healthy when sampled. The sample was PBMCs. This clonotype was sampled from a male donor in good health and CMV-seronegative.

In DNA, the CDR3 is TGTGCCAGTAATCCCGGGACTAGCGGGAGGTCTGAGCAGTTCTTC. It translates to CASNPGTSGRSEQFF. The gene calls are TRBV19 and TRBJ2-1, with 15 bases that match TRBD2. The CDR3 length is 15 residues. The V gene's germline CDR1 is LNHDA and CDR2 SQIVND (reference sequence). J was trimmed by 9 bases and V by 7 bases; bases with no gene match: 7.